This T cell receptor (beta chain) was retrieved from a study of cytotoxic CD8 clonotypes in ibrutinib-treated CLL. Looking at the study overall: The study recorded mean values of 255,043 productive templates and tens of thousands of productive rearrangements per sample. Study-level points and caveats: Researchers report that baseline clonality outpaced age-matched healthy donors and tracked circulating CD8+ T-cell counts. An increase in clonality occurred at ibrutinib response, followed by a return toward baseline at progression. Sustained-remission and progressing patients had different sampling times.

The table came from immunoSEQ multiplex PCR; TCRdb's copy has only in-frame clones and leaves some out. The sample has almost 250,000 clones; about three quarters are singletons. About this clone itself: Antigen: not known.

The V and J ends lost 3 bases and 0 bases, in that order; junction bases with no gene match: 2. Germline CDR1 is LNHNV and CDR2 is YYDKDF (reference sequence). This CDR3 is 15 amino acids long. The chain combines TRBV15 with TRBJ2-1; 7 nucleotides line up with TRBD1. Specimen: PBMCs, collected after 24 months of ibrutinib treatment. This TCR was sampled from a human donor with chronic lymphocytic leukemia. The CDR3 DNA reads TGTGCCACCAGCAGGACAGGGAGCTCCTACAATGAGCAGTTCTTC. Translating it yields CATSRTGSSYNEQFF.